These 2 T cell receptor beta chains came from one sample sequenced in a study of vaccination effects on CD4 cells after COVID-19. Antigen specificity for these receptors is unknown. Clones were sequenced by immunoSEQ multiplex PCR, and TCRdb holds only the in-frame ones, with some missing. The top ten hold approximately 20% of the sample, which has about 55,000 clones, under 75% seen once. Antigen-specific CD4+ T cells were first expanded with viral peptide pools by the ViraFEST assay and only then sequenced. The authors isolated CD4+ T cells after roughly 10 days of culture. The study found no prior SARS-CoV-2 infection in the vaccine recipients, who tested negative for nucleocapsid antibodies. This specimen consisted of CD4+ T cells from PBMCs cultured with SARS-CoV-2 spike peptides, obtained before COVID-19 vaccination. The receptors were gathered from a human donor who received a COVID-19 vaccine.

V gene TRBV21-1 combines with J gene TRBJ2-3; the D segment call TRBD2 is taken from the table without a DNA check. TRBV21-1 is a listed pseudogene. This CDR3 has 15 residues. CDR3 in amino acids: CASSTLAEVPDTQYF. The DNA of the CDR3 is TGTGCCAGCAGCACCTTAGCGGAGGTGCCAGATACGCAGTATTTT.

This chain connects TRBV9 to TRBJ2-1; D not certain. V lost 2 bases and J lost 6, with 6 bases in between. Germline assignment: CDR1 SGDLS and CDR2 YYNGEE. CDR3 length: 12 amino acids. The CDR3 reads CASSVDSNEQFF. The DNA of the CDR3 is TGTGCCAGCAGCGTTGATAGCAATGAGCAGTTCTTC.